The 26 T cell receptor beta chains below come from one sample, sequenced in a study of cytomegalovirus exposure and HLA in healthy donors. The assay was immunoSEQ multiplex PCR, and TCRdb's table has in-frame clones only and misses some. Among a few hundred thousand clones listed, roughly 87% were seen once. Sequencing was done on a sample of PBMCs. Source of these receptors: a young man in good health and CMV-seropositive.

The V gene is TRBV28, the J gene TRBJ2-5; D is perhaps TRBD1 (6 bases). Trimming pared 5 bases from V and 5 bases from J, leaving 15 bases between. CDR3 length: 14 amino acids. Germline V gives CDR1 MDHEN, CDR2 SYDVKM. The CDR3 nucleotides read TGTGCCAGCAGTATACCCAGGGGCGGCGAGACCCAGTACTTC. Amino acid sequence: CASSIPRGGETQYF.

The chain combines TRBV19 with TRBJ1-1; the D gene is possibly TRBD1 (6 bases). Germline V gene sequence: CDR1 LNHDA, CDR2 SQIVND (reference sequence). The CDR3 contains 14 residues. Trimming left V 7 bases short and J 0 bases short, with 12 bases between. DNA of the CDR3: TGTGCCAGTACCATGGACAGCTTGAACACTGAAGCTTTCTTT. Its translation is CASTMDSLNTEAFF.

On this clone itself: Relative to the germline gene, one junction end is altered; a read error may explain this. V gene TRBV28 combines with J gene TRBJ1-4; D gene ambiguous. The germline CDR1 and CDR2 sequences are MDHEN and SYDVKM. The CDR3 is 15 residues long. CDR3 DNA sequence: TGTGCCAGCACCCTCCGTCCTGATTCTAACGAAAAACTGTTTTTT. Translating it yields CASTLRPDSNEKLFF.

V and J are TRBV28 and TRBJ2-1; 12 bases are shared with TRBD2. The trim removed 0 bases at V and 10 bases at J, leaving 4 bases unmatched. The CDR3 covers 15 residues. Germline values: CDR1 MDHEN, CDR2 SYDVKM. CDR3 in DNA: TGTGCCAGCAGTTTATGGGCTAGCGGGAGGGAAGAGCAGTTCTTC. This translates into CASSLWASGREEQFF.

J is TRBJ1-1 and V is TRBV11-2; D gene uncertain. The length of the CDR3 is 15 residues. The V end was cut by 5 bases, the J end by 1 base, with 14 bases between. Germline V CDR1 and CDR2: SGHAT, FQNNGV. CDR3 sequence: CASSPLGPWNTEAFF. In DNA form, the CDR3 reads TGTGCCAGCAGCCCCCTAGGGCCCTGGAACACTGAAGCTTTCTTT.

The CDR3 DNA sequence: TGTGCCAGCAGCCACCCCGTGAGGGGCGGTGAGCAGTTCTTC. Amino acids: CASSHPVRGGEQFF. The chain employs TRBV7-9 and TRBJ2-1; D is possibly TRBD1 or TRBD2 (5 bases each). This CDR3 comprises 14 residues. The V end was cut by 5 bases, the J end by 9 bases, with 17 bases between. CDR1 and CDR2 (germline): SEHNR, FQNEAQ (reference sequence).

The J gene is TRBJ1-2, the V gene TRBV5-1; D remains ambiguous. CDR3 length: 14 residues. Germline V gene sequence: CDR1 SGHRS, CDR2 YFSETQ. Trimming took 0 bases from V and 2 from J, leaving 8 bases between them. CDR3 bases: TGCGCCAGCAGCTTGGTCACCGGGAACTATGGCTACACCTTC. Translated, it gives CASSLVTGNYGYTF.

V gene TRBV5-6 combines with J gene TRBJ2-1; the match to TRBD1 covers 8 bases. Germline V lookup: CDR1 SGHDT, CDR2 YYEEEE. The CDR3 is made up of 18 amino acids. Germline trimming cut 3 bases from V and 2 bases from J; bases unmatched to any gene: 13. The CDR3 DNA sequence: TGTGCCAGCAGCTACCCGACAGGGGACCGGCTCACCTACAATGAGCAGTTCTTC. This sequence encodes CASSYPTGDRLTYNEQFF.

In regard to this clone: The identical CDR3 is also encoded by other nucleotide sequences in the sample. The chain couples TRBV5-1 to TRBJ2-1; 14 nucleotides match TRBD2. The germline gives CDR1 SGHRS, CDR2 YFSETQ. With V trimmed by 0 bases and J by 7 bases, 0 bases remained unmatched. The length of the CDR3 is 15 residues. The CDR3 DNA reads TGCGCCAGCAGCTTGGGACTAGCGGGAGGGAATGAGCAGTTCTTC. It translates to CASSLGLAGGNEQFF.

The chain is built from TRBV6-5 and TRBJ2-1; 9 bases match TRBD2. The junction had 9 bases not matched to a gene; V was cut back by 6 bases and J by 6 bases. CDR3 size: 15 residues. Germline V gene data show CDR1 as MNHEY and CDR2 as SVGAGI. The CDR3 loop reads CASSRFAGLANEQFF. CDR3 sequence (DNA): TGTGCCAGCAGCCGGTTCGCGGGACTAGCCAATGAGCAGTTCTTC.

J is TRBJ2-1 and V is TRBV21-1. TRBV21-1 is an annotated pseudogene. The CDR3 is 13 amino acids. The CDR3 DNA sequence: TGTGCCAGCAGCGACCCCGACCATTCCTGGCAGTTCTTC. Translation gives CASSDPDHSWQFF.

The chain carries TRBV5-1 and TRBJ2-1; no reliable D call. The germline V gene has CDR1 SGHRS and CDR2 YFSETQ. CDR3 length equals 14 residues. V lost 2 bases, J lost 0 bases, and 6 bases lay in between. CDR3 in DNA: TGCGCCAGCAGCTTCGTGAACTCCTACAATGAGCAGTTCTTC. Protein product: CASSFVNSYNEQFF.

The rearrangement uses TRBV19 and TRBJ2-7; no clear D. This CDR3 contains 13 residues. Germline-derived CDR1 and CDR2 are LNHDA and SQIVND (reference sequence). Trimming removed 4 bases from V and 3 bases from J, with 10 bases in between. The CDR3 region is CASSTGPNYEQYF. The CDR3 nucleotides read TGTGCCAGTAGTACCGGACCAAACTACGAGCAGTACTTC.

The chain recombines TRBV5-4 with TRBJ2-7; tentative D call: TRBD2 (5 bases). V lost 4 bases and J 2 bases, leaving 13 bases between the germline ends. CDR1 SGHNT and CDR2 YYREEE come from the germline V gene (reference sequence). This CDR3 spans 14 amino acids. The CDR3: CASSPSRSAYEQYF. In DNA, the CDR3 is TGTGCCAGCAGCCCCTCACGTAGCGCCTACGAGCAGTACTTC. The entire variable domain, with the rest obtained from reference TRBV5-4 and TRBJ2-7, is as follows: ETGVTQSPTHLIKTRGQQVTLRCSSQSGHNTVSWYQQALGQGPQFIFQYYREEENGRGNFPPRFSGLQFPNYSSELNVNALELDDSALYLCASSPSRSAYEQYFGPGTRLTVT.

In its sample, this clone was seen once. This sequence joins TRBV7-2 and TRBJ2-1; 7 bases agree with TRBD2. This CDR3 is 15 amino acids long. Per the germline V gene, CDR1 is SGHTA and CDR2 is FQGNSA. The J segment lost 7 bases and the V segment lost 4 bases, leaving 10 bases of the junction unmatched. The CDR3 nucleotides are TGTGCCAGCAGCTCCCCTAGCGGCCTCATGAATGAGCAGTTCTTC. Encoded protein: CASSSPSGLMNEQFF. Full variable domain (outside the CDR3, taken from reference TRBV7-2 and TRBJ2-1): GAGVSQSPSNKVTEKGKDVELRCDPISGHTALYWYRQSLGQGLEFLIYFQGNSAPDKSGLPSDRFSAERTGGSVSTLTIQRTQQEDSAVYLCASSSPSGLMNEQFFGPGTRLTVL.

V and J are TRBV4-3 and TRBJ1-4, with TRBD1 as a possible D gene (6 bases). This CDR3 has 13 amino acids. Germline lookup yields CDR1 LGHNA and CDR2 YSLEER. The germline V and J ends were trimmed by 8 bases and 4 bases, with 11 bases remaining between them. The CDR3 reads CASGGQFNEKLFF. The DNA of the CDR3 is TGCGCCAGCGGAGGACAGTTTAATGAAAAACTGTTTTTT.

The chain carries TRBV6-1 and TRBJ2-1, with 14 nucleotides matching TRBD2. The CDR3 has 15 amino acids. Looked up from germline, CDR1 is MNHNS and CDR2 is SASEGT. J lost 10 bases, V lost 4 bases, and 6 bases had no gene match. The CDR3 nucleotides read TGTGCCAGCAGTGGCCAGGGACTAGCGGGAGTGGAGCAGTTCTTC. Translation: CASSGQGLAGVEQFF.

The chain links TRBV19 to TRBJ1-5; a weak D match, TRBD1 (6 bases). CDR1 LNHDA and CDR2 SQIVND come from the germline V gene (reference sequence). V lost 3 bases to trimming and J lost 2 bases, with 11 bases between them. The CDR3 loop spans 15 amino acids. This CDR3 reads CASSIGTRGNQPQHF. The CDR3 region has the DNA TGTGCCAGTAGTATTGGGACAAGAGGCAATCAGCCCCAGCATTTT.

The V gene is TRBV6-5, the J gene TRBJ1-2; TRBD1 aligns across 7 bases. V was clipped by 0 bases and J by 4 bases; unmatched bases: 2. Germline V CDR1 and CDR2: MNHEY, SVGAGI. CDR3 length equals 14 residues. The CDR3: CASSYSGQVYGYTF. In DNA, the CDR3 is TGTGCCAGCAGTTACTCTGGACAGGTCTATGGCTACACCTTC.

This clone has a handful of counts. The genes are TRBV29-1 and TRBJ1-2; 7 bases map to TRBD1. After removal of 4 bases from V and 6 bases from J, the junction contained 5 bases not matched to a gene. Germline V CDR1 and CDR2: SQVTM, ANQGSEA. CDR3 size: 12 residues. In nucleotides, the CDR3 is TGCAGCGTTGTTCAGGGGGTGGATGGCTACACCTTC. Translating gives CSVVQGVDGYTF.

In its sample, this clone was seen once. The chain employs TRBV7-2 and TRBJ2-7; D is tentatively TRBD1 or TRBD2 (5 bases each). V was pared by 5 bases and J by 4 bases, with 18 bases between. The germline CDR1 and CDR2 sequences are SGHTA and FQGNSA. The CDR3 is 15 amino acids. The CDR3 loop reads CASSRRGASRYEQYF. CDR3 sequence (DNA): TGTGCCAGCAGCCGAAGGGGAGCTAGCCGATACGAGCAGTACTTC.

The chain combines TRBV28 with TRBJ1-1; TRBD1 aligns across 9 bases. V gave up 5 bases and J gave up 7 bases; unmatched junction bases: 8. The length of the CDR3 is 14 residues. Germline lookup yields CDR1 MDHEN and CDR2 SYDVKM. Written as DNA, the CDR3 is TGTGCCAGCAGTCCGGGACAGGGAAAGATTGAAGCTTTCTTT. The encoded protein is CASSPGQGKIEAFF.

The chain employs TRBV11-1 and TRBJ1-1; D gene uncertain. This CDR3 is built from 14 residues. The germline CDR1 and CDR2 sequences are SGHAT and FQDESV (reference sequence). V was shortened by 7 bases and J by 3 bases, with 15 bases between the two germline ends. The CDR3 region has the DNA TGTGCCAGCACCCGGACCCCTTGGCACACTGAAGCTTTCTTT. Encoded protein: CASTRTPWHTEAFF.

The chain combines TRBV19 with TRBJ1-1; 7 nucleotides align to TRBD1. CDR3 length: 14 residues. Trimming at V came to 8 bases and at J to 5 bases, leaving 11 bases not matched to a gene. The germline V gene encodes CDR1 LNHDA and CDR2 SQIVND (reference sequence). The CDR3 nucleotides are TGTGCCAGTTGCCCGGAGGGGGCTTGGACTGAAGCTTTCTTT. Amino acid sequence: CASCPEGAWTEAFF.

The genes are TRBV14 and TRBJ1-1, with D uncertain. CDR1 and CDR2 (germline): SGHDN, FVKESK. Deletions cut 0 bases from V and 1 base from J, with 3 bases between. The CDR3 contains 13 residues. CDR3 in amino acids: CASSQDQNTEAFF. Written as DNA, the CDR3 is TGTGCCAGCAGCCAAGATCAGAACACTGAAGCTTTCTTT. The full variable domain, completed using reference TRBV14 and TRBJ1-1, is EAGVTQFPSHSVIEKGQTVTLRCDPISGHDNLYWYRRVMGKEIKFLLHFVKESKQDESGMPNNRFLAERTGGTYSTLKVQPAELEDSGVYFCASSQDQNTEAFFGQGTRLTVV.

The V call is TRBV6-1, the J call TRBJ1-5; D is perhaps TRBD1 (6 bases). Trimming stripped 1 base from V and 2 bases from J, with 24 bases between. CDR3 length: 20 residues. The V gene's germline CDR1 is MNHNS and CDR2 SASEGT. As DNA, the CDR3 is TGTGCCAGCAGTGAAGTTAGAGGGTTAGTTGGGGGCTTGGGCAATCAGCCCCAGCATTTT. This encodes CASSEVRGLVGGLGNQPQHF.